What follows are 8 T cell receptor beta chains derived from one specimen sequenced in a study of blood T cell repertoires in COVID-19 (dated by TCRdb to 2018 to 2020). Libraries were constructed by the immunoSEQ multiplex PCR assay. In TCRdb, the immuneACCESS table is reduced to in-frame sequences with V and J assigned. These tables do not hold every clone; where another copy was compared, an unresolved V gene accounts for under half, and the others remain unexplained. This sample comprises 150,000 to 200,000 clones, about 74% of them detected only once. The ten largest account for about 3% of the sample. Input material: peripheral blood. Receptor source: a woman aged 80 or over with acute or convalescent COVID-19.

The chain combines TRBV19 with TRBJ2-7; TRBD1 is a possible D gene (6 bases). Germline CDR1 is LNHDA and CDR2 is SQIVND (reference sequence). This CDR3 spans 14 amino acids. Trimming removed 7 bases at V and 5 bases at J, with 18 bases between. The CDR3 loop is CASKGVRESNEQYF. The CDR3 DNA follows: TGTGCCAGTAAGGGGGTGAGGGAATCCAACGAGCAGTACTTC.

This chain joins TRBV20-1 and TRBJ1-1; TRBD1 aligns across 7 bases. CDR1 and CDR2 from the germline V gene are DFQATT and SNEGSKA (reference sequence). J lost 12 bases, V lost 6 bases, and 7 bases had no gene match. CDR3 size: 10 residues. The CDR3 nucleotides are TGCAGTGCGCTGGACAGGATTCCTTTCTTT. This codes for CSALDRIPFF.

V gene TRBV18 combines with J gene TRBJ2-5; D is possibly TRBD1 (6 bases). V was clipped by 5 bases and J by 2 bases, with 9 bases between them. Germline V lookup: CDR1 KGHSH, CDR2 LQKENI. CDR3 length: 13 residues. The CDR3 reads CASSVGQQETQYF. For the CDR3, the DNA is TGTGCCAGCTCAGTTGGACAGCAAGAGACCCAGTACTTC.

This clone turned up a few times. The V and J genes are TRBV4-1 and TRBJ2-3; TRBD2 might be the D (5 bases). The germline V gene has CDR1 MGHRA and CDR2 YSYEKL. The CDR3 is made up of 13 amino acids. V lost 1 base to trimming and J lost 5 bases, with 7 bases between them. CDR3 in DNA: TGCGCCAGCAGCCAAGGGGCGGGAGATACGCAGTATTTT. Protein product: CASSQGAGDTQYF.

The chain carries TRBV7-3 and TRBJ1-4, with TRBD1 identical over 10 bases. Germline V gene data show CDR1 as SGHTA and CDR2 as FQGTGA. The CDR3 is 16 residues long. Trimming cost V 1 base and J 7 bases; bases outside gene matches: 6. The CDR3: CASSLMGTGASEKLFF. The CDR3, as DNA: TGTGCCAGCAGCTTAATGGGGACAGGGGCGAGTGAAAAACTGTTTTTT.

This clone was counted at least ten times. The gene calls are TRBV5-1 and TRBJ2-7; a possible D gene is TRBD1 (6 bases). Trimming left V 7 bases short and J 3 bases short, with 8 bases between. Germline V CDR1 and CDR2: SGHRS, YFSETQ. There are 11 residues in the CDR3. The CDR3 here is CASGQLYEQYF. Written as DNA, the CDR3 is TGCGCCAGCGGACAGCTCTACGAGCAGTACTTC.

This clone appeared a single time. This chain connects TRBV2 to TRBJ2-1; 9 positions agree with TRBD2. CDR3 length: 15 amino acids. V was clipped by 4 bases and J by 9 bases; unmatched bases: 10. Germline assignment: CDR1 SNHLY and CDR2 FYNNEI. CDR3 sequence (DNA): TGTGCCAGCAGTGTAATACCGGGACTAGCTTTTGAGCAGTTCTTC. The encoded protein is CASSVIPGLAFEQFF. Drawing the rest from reference TRBV2 and TRBJ2-1, the complete variable domain is EPEVTQTPSHQVTQMGQEVILRCVPISNHLYFYWYRQILGQKVEFLVSFYNNEISEKSEIFDDQFSVERPDGSNFTLKIRSTKLEDSAMYFCASSVIPGLAFEQFFGPGTRLTVL.

The chain has TRBV30 and TRBJ1-6; maybe TRBD1 (5 bases). Germline lookup yields CDR1 GTSNPN and CDR2 SVGIG (reference sequence). This CDR3 contains 13 residues. Trimming cost V 1 base and J 6 bases, with 7 bases left between them. This CDR3 reads CAWSADSNSPLHF. For the CDR3, the DNA is TGTGCCTGGAGTGCAGACAGTAATTCACCCCTCCACTTT.